This entry features one TCR beta chain sequence. Its matching antigen is unknown. Sequencing was performed with immunoSEQ multiplex PCR; in TCRdb, only in-frame clones are kept and a portion is missing. The sample has around 43,000 clones, about 74% seen once. Trimming pared 5 bases from V and 1 base from J, leaving 11 bases between. This CDR3 comprises 14 residues. Germline CDR1 is SGHVS and CDR2 is FQNEAQ. The data are from a study of radiotherapy plus CTLA-4 blockade in lung cancer. Study-wide context: The study recorded objective responses in about 20% of patients and disease control in around 31%. Findings and caveats of the study: Among blood TCR repertoires after radiotherapy plus ipilimumab, tumor-derived clones expanded.

Focal radiation was given together with CTLA-4 blockade (ipilimumab) to patients with chemo-refractory metastatic non-small-cell lung cancer. Sequencing was performed on peripheral blood, taken from a patient treated with radiotherapy plus ipilimumab. The rearrangement uses TRBV7-8 and TRBJ1-1; possibly TRBD1 for D (5 bases). The sequence derives from a human donor with non-small cell lung cancer who had stable disease on radiotherapy plus ipilimumab. The CDR3 DNA reads TGTGCCAGCAGCCCCAGGGAAAGGAACACTGAAGCTTTCTTT. It is translated as CASSPRERNTEAFF.